This T cell receptor beta chain was captured in a study of blood T cell repertoires in COVID-19. Study context: COVID-19 samples from acute and convalescent phases originated in the United States, Italy and Spain. Nucleic acid was either cDNA or gDNA, and it came from T cells, B-cell-depleted T cells, or PBMCs.

TCRdb keeps only in-frame clones here, not all; method: immunoSEQ multiplex PCR. The table records around 430,000 clones, 88% of them present only once. The CDR3 has 14 amino acids. The germline V and J ends were trimmed by 0 bases and 8 bases, with 14 bases remaining between them. CDR1 and CDR2 from the germline V gene are MGHRA and YSYEKL. Sequenced input: peripheral blood. The chain has TRBV4-1 and TRBJ2-7, with D possibly being TRBD2 (6 bases). The clonotype originates from a woman between 45 and 65 years old with COVID-19, enrolled during active disease. The CDR3 sequence is CASSQDLPLAKQYF. The CDR3 nucleotides are TGCGCCAGCAGCCAAGATTTGCCGCTAGCGAAGCAGTACTTC.